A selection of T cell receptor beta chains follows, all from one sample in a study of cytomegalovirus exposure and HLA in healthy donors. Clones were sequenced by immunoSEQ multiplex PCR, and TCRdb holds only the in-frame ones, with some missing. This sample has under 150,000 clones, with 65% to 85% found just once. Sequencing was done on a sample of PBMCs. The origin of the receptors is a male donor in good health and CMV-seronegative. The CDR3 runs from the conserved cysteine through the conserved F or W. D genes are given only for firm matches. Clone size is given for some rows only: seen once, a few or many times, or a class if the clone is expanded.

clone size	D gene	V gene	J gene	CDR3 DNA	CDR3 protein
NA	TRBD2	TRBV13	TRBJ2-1	TGTGCCAGCAGCTCCGGACTAGTTTCCTACAATGAGCAGTTCTTC	CASSSGLVSYNEQFF
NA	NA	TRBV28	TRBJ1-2	TGTGCCAGCAGTTCCCAGGATACGAACTATGGCTACACCTTC	CASSSQDTNYGYTF
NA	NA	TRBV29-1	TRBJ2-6	TGCAGCGTCGAGGTCGGACAAGCGACCTCTGGGGCCAACGTCCTGACTTTC	CSVEVGQATSGANVLTF
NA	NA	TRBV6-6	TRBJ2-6	TGTGCCAGCCTCAGGAACTCTGGGGCCAACGTCCTGACTTTC	CASLRNSGANVLTF
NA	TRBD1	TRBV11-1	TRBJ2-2	TGTGCCAGCAGCTGGGGTGGGACAGGGATTAACACCGGGGAGCTGTTTTTT	CASSWGGTGINTGELFF
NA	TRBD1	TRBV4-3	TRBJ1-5	TGCGCCAGCAGCGCGACAGGGCATCAGCCCCAGCATTTT	CASSATGHQPQHF
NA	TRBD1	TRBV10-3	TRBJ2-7	TGTGCCATCAGTGGGGCACTCCGGGACAGGGTCTACGAGCAGTACTTC	CAISGALRDRVYEQYF
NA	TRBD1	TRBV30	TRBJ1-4	TGTGCCTCGGCCGGGACAGGAGGCGAAAAACTGTTTTTT	CASAGTGGEKLFF
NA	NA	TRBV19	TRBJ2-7	TGTGCCAGTAGTACCACCGGGGAGTGCGGGCAGTACTTC	CASSTTGECGQYF
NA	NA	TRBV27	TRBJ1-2	TGTGCCAGCAGTTTAAGCGCAGGGGTAAACTATGGCTACACCTTC	CASSLSAGVNYGYTF
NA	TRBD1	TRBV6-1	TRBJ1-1	TGTGCCAGCAGCCGACAGGGGGACGAAGCTTTCTTT	CASSRQGDEAFF
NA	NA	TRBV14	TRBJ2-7	TGTGCCAGCAGCCCTAGTAGCTCCTACGAGCAGTACTTC	CASSPSSSYEQYF
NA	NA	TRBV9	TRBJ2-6	TGTGCCAGCAGCGTAGAGGGGACTGGGGCCAACGTCCTGACTTTC	CASSVEGTGANVLTF
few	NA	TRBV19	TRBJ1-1	TGTGCCAGTAGTATAGGGGGCGGCACTGAAGCTTTCTTT	CASSIGGGTEAFF
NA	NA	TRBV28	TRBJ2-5	TGTGCCAGCAGTTTATGGGACTCCCAAGAGACCCAGTACTTC	CASSLWDSQETQYF
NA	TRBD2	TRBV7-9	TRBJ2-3	TGTGCCAGCAGCTTAGCGAAGCCCGGGAGGGGGGAGGGTACGCAGTATTTT	CASSLAKPGRGEGTQYF
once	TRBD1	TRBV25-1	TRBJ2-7	TGTGCCAGCAGTAGCTCGGGACAGAGGAACTACGAGCAGTACTTC	CASSSSGQRNYEQYF
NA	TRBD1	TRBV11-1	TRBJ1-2	TGTGCCAGCAGCCGACAGGGTGCCCAGGGCTATGGCTACACCTTC	CASSRQGAQGYGYTF
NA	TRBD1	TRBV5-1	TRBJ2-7	TGCGCCAGCAGCGCGGGACAGGGTCTTTCCTACGAGCAGTACTTC	CASSAGQGLSYEQYF
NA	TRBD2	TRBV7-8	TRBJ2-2	TGTGCCAGCAGCTTATCCGGGACTAGCGGGAGATCGGCCGGGGAGCTGTTTTTT	CASSLSGTSGRSAGELFF
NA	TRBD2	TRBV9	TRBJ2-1	TGTGCCAGCACCCCCCCAGCGGGAGGCTACAATGAGCAGTTCTTC	CASTPPAGGYNEQFF
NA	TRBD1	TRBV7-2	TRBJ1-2	TGTGCCAGCAGCCATGGACAGGCCTTCTATGGCTACACCTTC	CASSHGQAFYGYTF
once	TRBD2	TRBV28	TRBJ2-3	TGTGCCAGCAGTTCTATCACTAGCGGGGGATCAGATACGCAGTATTTT	CASSSITSGGSDTQYF
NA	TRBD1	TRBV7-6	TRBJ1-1	TGTGCCAGCAGCATAGGACAGGCGAACACTGAAGCTTTCTTT	CASSIGQANTEAFF
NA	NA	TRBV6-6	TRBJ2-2	TGTGCCAGCACCCCCATTCCCGAGGGGGAGCTGTTTTTT	CASTPIPEGELFF
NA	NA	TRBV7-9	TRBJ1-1	TGTTCCAGCAGCTCCGTTAATACTGAAGCTTTCTTT	CSSSSVNTEAFF
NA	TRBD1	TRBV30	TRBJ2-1	TGTGCCTGGAGTGTGGGACAGGTCCATGAGCAGTTCTTC	CAWSVGQVHEQFF
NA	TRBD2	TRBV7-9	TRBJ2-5	TGTGCCAGCAGCTTAGGGCCGGGACTACAGAAAGAGACCCAGTACTTC	CASSLGPGLQKETQYF
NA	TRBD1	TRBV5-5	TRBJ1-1	TGTGCCAGCAGCTTGGCAGGGGGCTCGACTGAAGCTTTCTTT	CASSLAGGSTEAFF
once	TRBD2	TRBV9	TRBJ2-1	TGTGCCAGCAGCGTTGCGGGGGACAATGAGCAGTTCTTC	CASSVAGDNEQFF
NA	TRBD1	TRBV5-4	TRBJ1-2	TGTGCCAGCAGCTTGGGGACAGGGTACGGCTACACCTTC	CASSLGTGYGYTF
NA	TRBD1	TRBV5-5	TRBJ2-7	TGTGCCAGCAGCTTGGCGGGACAGGGGGCCCACGAGCAGTACTTC	CASSLAGQGAHEQYF
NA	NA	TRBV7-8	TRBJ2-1	TGTGCCAGCAGCCCCTCCCACAATGAGCAGTTCTTC	CASSPSHNEQFF
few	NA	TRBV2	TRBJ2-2	TGTGCCAGCAGGGGGAGTTGGCGATTCGGCGGGGAGCTGTTTTTT	CASRGSWRFGGELFF
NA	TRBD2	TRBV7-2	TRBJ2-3	TGTGCCAGCAGCCTCCGGACTAGCGGGGTCAGCACAGATACGCAGTATTTT	CASSLRTSGVSTDTQYF
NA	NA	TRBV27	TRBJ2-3	TGTGCCAGCAGTTTGACGGGAGTTGATACAGATACGCAGTATTTT	CASSLTGVDTDTQYF
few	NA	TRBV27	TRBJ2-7	TGTGCCAGCAGTAAAACTGGGACTCGATATTACGAGCAGTACTTC	CASSKTGTRYYEQYF
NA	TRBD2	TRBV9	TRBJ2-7	TGTGCCAGCAGTTCGGGACTAGCGGTTTCCTACGAGCAGTACTTC	CASSSGLAVSYEQYF
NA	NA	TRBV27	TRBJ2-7	TGTGCCAGCAGTCCCAGGTCCTACGAGCAGTACTTC	CASSPRSYEQYF
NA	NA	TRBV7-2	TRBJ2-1	TGTGCCGGAAACGACGGGGAAAATGAGCAGTTCTTC	CAGNDGENEQFF
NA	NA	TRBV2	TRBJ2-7	TGTGCCAGCAGGGACAGGTCGGGGGCCTACGAGCAGTACTTC	CASRDRSGAYEQYF
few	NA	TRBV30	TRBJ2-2	TGTGCCTGCTACACCGGGGAGCTGTTTTTT	CACYTGELFF
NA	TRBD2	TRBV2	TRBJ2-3	TGTGCCAGCACAATCGGGGAGGGCCGGGGAGATACGCAGTATTTT	CASTIGEGRGDTQYF
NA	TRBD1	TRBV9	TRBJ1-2	TGTGCCAGCAGCTCCCCAGGGGGGCGAGGCTACACCTTC	CASSSPGGRGYTF
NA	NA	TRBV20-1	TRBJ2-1	TGCAGTGCCGGGGTTAGCAGTGAGCAGTTCTTC	CSAGVSSEQFF
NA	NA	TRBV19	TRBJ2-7	TGTGCCAGCTCGATTCAACAGGGTTCCTACGAGCAGTACTTC	CASSIQQGSYEQYF
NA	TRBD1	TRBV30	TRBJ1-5	TGTGCCTGGAGTCTTGGACAGGGGGTTCAGCCCCAGCATTTT	CAWSLGQGVQPQHF
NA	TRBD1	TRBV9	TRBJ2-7	TGTGCCAGCTCGGGAGGAACAGGGGGCGTCCGGACCTACGAGCAGTACTTC	CASSGGTGGVRTYEQYF
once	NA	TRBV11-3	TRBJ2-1	TGTGCCAGCAGCAGGGGTGGGGAGCAGTTCTTC	CASSRGGEQFF
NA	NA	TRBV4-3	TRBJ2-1	TGCGCCAGCAGCCAAGATTCAGGACAGCCCTACAATGAGCAGTTCTTC	CASSQDSGQPYNEQFF
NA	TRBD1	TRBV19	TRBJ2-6	TGTGCCAGTAGCGGACAGGGCATCTCTGGGGCCAACGTCCTGACTTTC	CASSGQGISGANVLTF
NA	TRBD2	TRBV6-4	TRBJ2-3	TGTGCCAGCAGTGAAGCCACTAGCGGGACAGATACGCAGTATTTT	CASSEATSGTDTQYF
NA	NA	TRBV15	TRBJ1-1	TGTGCCACCAGCAGAGATCGACAGTCTTTCAACACTGAAGCTTTCTTT	CATSRDRQSFNTEAFF
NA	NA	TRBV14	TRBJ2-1	TGTGCCAGCAGCCTCGGCGGTGAGCAGTTCTTC	CASSLGGEQFF